The 4 T cell receptor beta chains presented below share a single source sample, sequenced in a study of cytomegalovirus exposure and HLA in healthy donors. Using immunoSEQ multiplex PCR, the repertoire was profiled, and TCRdb retains in-frame clones only, with some absent. Here the sample spans 100,000 to 150,000 clones, 85% to 95% being singletons. Sequencing was done on a sample of PBMCs. These receptors were obtained from a woman in her late teens or twenties in good health and CMV-seronegative.

V and J are TRBV21-1 and TRBJ1-1; the table's D call TRBD1 went unverified against the DNA. TRBV21-1 is listed as a pseudogene. This CDR3 region has 14 residues. The CDR3 coding sequence is TGTGCCAGCAGCAGCCACAGGGGAACAACTGAAGCTTTCTTT. This translates into CASSSHRGTTEAFF.

The V and J genes are TRBV5-4 and TRBJ2-7, with 12 bases matching TRBD2. The CDR3 spans 15 residues. CDR1 is SGHNT and CDR2 is YYREEE in the germline V gene (reference sequence). The junction had 6 bases not matched to a gene; V was cut back by 4 bases and J by 4 bases. The CDR3 protein is CASSPRTSGVYEQYF. CDR3 DNA: TGTGCCAGCAGCCCGAGGACTAGCGGGGTTTACGAGCAGTACTTC.

The chain has TRBV27 and TRBJ1-2, with D hard to call. With 5 bases removed from V and 8 bases from J, the gap between germline ends came to 12 bases. The CDR3 has 12 residues. Germline CDR1 and CDR2: MNHEY and SMNVEV (reference sequence). Written as DNA, the CDR3 is TGTGCCAGCAGTCCGCGGGAGGGAGGCTACACCTTC. It is translated as CASSPREGGYTF.

This rearrangement joins TRBV7-9 to TRBJ1-1; weak D call: TRBD1 (5 bases). Trimming removed 2 bases at V and 8 bases at J, with 24 bases between. The CDR3 spans 17 residues. The germline V gene encodes CDR1 SEHNR and CDR2 FQNEAQ (reference sequence). DNA for the CDR3: TGTGCCAGCAGCTTACGCAGGGAAGGGGCTATAACACTGGAAGCTTTCTTT. It is translated as CASSLRREGAITLEAFF.